The rows below give T cell receptor beta chains drawn from one sample of a study of cytomegalovirus exposure and HLA in healthy donors. TCRdb's copy holds only in-frame clones and misses some; the assay was immunoSEQ multiplex PCR. Of about 87,000 clones in the sample, around 68% were seen once. Source material: PBMCs. The receptors here all came from a young man in good health and CMV-seropositive. The CDR3 runs from the conserved cysteine through the conserved F or W. A D gene is named only where the DNA matches it firmly. The listing skips clone size in some rows; elsewhere it reads once, few, many or a size class.

abundance: -
j_gene: TRBJ1-3
len: 14
v_gene: TRBV30
d_gene: -
CDR3nt: TGTGCCTGGATCCGGGCAGGGGAGCGAAACACCATATATTTT
CDR3aa: CAWIRAGERNTIYF

abundance: -
j_gene: TRBJ2-5
len: 15
v_gene: TRBV7-9
d_gene: -
CDR3nt: TGTGCCAGCAGCTCTGGGACTGTACACCAAGAGACCCAGTACTTC
CDR3aa: CASSSGTVHQETQYF

abundance: -
j_gene: TRBJ1-2
len: 15
v_gene: TRBV5-4
d_gene: -
CDR3nt: TGTGCCAGCAGCCCTGGCTACGGACAGCAGTATGGCTACACCTTC
CDR3aa: CASSPGYGQQYGYTF

abundance: once
j_gene: TRBJ1-4
len: 19
v_gene: TRBV21-1
d_gene: -
CDR3nt: TGTGCCAGCAGCAAAGGGGGACAGGGAGGTTTGGGTATGGATGAAAAACTGTTTTTT
CDR3aa: CASSKGGQGGLGMDEKLFF

abundance: -
j_gene: TRBJ2-1
len: 16
v_gene: TRBV27
d_gene: -
CDR3nt: TGTGCCAGCAGTACCTTAGGGGTCAGCTCCTACAATGAGCAGTTCTTC
CDR3aa: CASSTLGVSSYNEQFF

abundance: medium-sized
j_gene: TRBJ1-1
len: 15
v_gene: TRBV5-6
d_gene: -
CDR3nt: TGTGCCAGCAGTAAAACGGGACATAAGAACACTGAAGCTTTCTTT
CDR3aa: CASSKTGHKNTEAFF

abundance: -
j_gene: TRBJ1-5
len: 15
v_gene: TRBV5-6
d_gene: -
CDR3nt: TGTGCCAGCAGCTTGATGGAGTTTAGCAATCAGCCCCAGAATTTT
CDR3aa: CASSLMEFSNQPQNF

abundance: -
j_gene: TRBJ2-7
len: 13
v_gene: TRBV2
d_gene: TRBD1
CDR3nt: TGTGCCAGCAAGGACAGGTCCTCCTACGAGCAGTACTTC
CDR3aa: CASKDRSSYEQYF

abundance: -
j_gene: TRBJ2-7
len: 15
v_gene: TRBV15
d_gene: TRBD1
CDR3nt: TGTGCCACCAGCAGAGCTTTCGACAGGGATTACGAGCAGTACTTC
CDR3aa: CATSRAFDRDYEQYF

abundance: -
j_gene: TRBJ2-7
len: 15
v_gene: TRBV6-6
d_gene: TRBD1
CDR3nt: TGTGCCAGCAGTACTGCCGGGACAGGGATATACGAGCAGTACTTC
CDR3aa: CASSTAGTGIYEQYF

abundance: -
j_gene: TRBJ2-7
len: 14
v_gene: TRBV18
d_gene: TRBD2
CDR3nt: TGTGCCAGCTCACCGGGGACTAGCGCCAACGAGCAGTACTTC
CDR3aa: CASSPGTSANEQYF

abundance: -
j_gene: TRBJ1-3
len: 15
v_gene: TRBV7-9
d_gene: -
CDR3nt: TGTGCCAGCAGCCCCGACATCTCTCCTGGAAACACCATATATTTT
CDR3aa: CASSPDISPGNTIYF

abundance: few
j_gene: TRBJ1-1
len: 14
v_gene: TRBV28
d_gene: -
CDR3nt: TGTGCCAGCAGTTTGGGCCCGCCGGGGACTGAAGCTTTCTTT
CDR3aa: CASSLGPPGTEAFF

abundance: -
j_gene: TRBJ1-5
len: 12
v_gene: TRBV6-6
d_gene: -
CDR3nt: TGTGCCAGCACTCATGGGGGGCAGCCCCAGCATTTT
CDR3aa: CASTHGGQPQHF

abundance: -
j_gene: TRBJ2-7
len: 14
v_gene: TRBV7-9
d_gene: -
CDR3nt: TGTGCCAGCAGCTTGGGAGGGGGACTCGACGAGCAGTACTTC
CDR3aa: CASSLGGGLDEQYF

abundance: -
j_gene: TRBJ1-2
len: 14
v_gene: TRBV11-2
d_gene: TRBD1
CDR3nt: TGTGCCAGCAGCTTCCAGGACAGGGTTAAAGGCTACACCTTC
CDR3aa: CASSFQDRVKGYTF

abundance: -
j_gene: TRBJ1-5
len: 14
v_gene: TRBV18
d_gene: -
CDR3nt: TGTGCCAGCTCACCGGGGGCAGAGAATCAGCCCCAGCATTTT
CDR3aa: CASSPGAENQPQHF

abundance: -
j_gene: TRBJ2-5
len: 11
v_gene: TRBV13
d_gene: TRBD1
CDR3nt: TGTGCCAGCGGACAGGGAGAGACCCAGTACTTC
CDR3aa: CASGQGETQYF

abundance: -
j_gene: TRBJ2-7
len: 17
v_gene: TRBV19
d_gene: TRBD1
CDR3nt: TGTGCCAGTAGTCCATGGACAGGGGACCATTTTTCCTACGAGCAGTACTTC
CDR3aa: CASSPWTGDHFSYEQYF

abundance: -
j_gene: TRBJ1-1
len: 13
v_gene: TRBV6-5
d_gene: -
CDR3nt: TGTGCCAGCAGTGACCAGGGGTCCACTGAAGCTTTCTTT
CDR3aa: CASSDQGSTEAFF

abundance: -
j_gene: TRBJ2-7
len: 12
v_gene: TRBV30
d_gene: -
CDR3nt: TGTGCCTGGAGTTCGTACTTCTACGAGCAGTACTTC
CDR3aa: CAWSSYFYEQYF

abundance: few
j_gene: TRBJ1-4
len: 16
v_gene: TRBV6-1
d_gene: TRBD1
CDR3nt: TGTGCCAGCAGTGAAAGAGGGGACAGGTCAAATGAAAAACTGTTTTTT
CDR3aa: CASSERGDRSNEKLFF

abundance: -
j_gene: TRBJ2-7
len: 12
v_gene: TRBV6-5
d_gene: -
CDR3nt: TGTGCCAGCAGTCGAACAGGGCGCGAGCAGTACTTC
CDR3aa: CASSRTGREQYF

abundance: -
j_gene: TRBJ2-6
len: 16
v_gene: TRBV4-2
d_gene: -
CDR3nt: TGTGCCAGCAGCCAAGTCGGACACTCTGGGGCCAACGTCCTGACTTTC
CDR3aa: CASSQVGHSGANVLTF

abundance: -
j_gene: TRBJ2-7
len: 10
v_gene: TRBV29-1
d_gene: -
CDR3nt: TGCAGCGTTGGGGGCAGCGAGCAGTACTTC
CDR3aa: CSVGGSEQYF

abundance: -
j_gene: TRBJ1-2
len: 12
v_gene: TRBV11-2
d_gene: -
CDR3nt: TGTGCCAGCAGCTTAGGCAGGGATGGCTACACCTTC
CDR3aa: CASSLGRDGYTF

abundance: -
j_gene: TRBJ2-5
len: 16
v_gene: TRBV2
d_gene: TRBD2
CDR3nt: TGTGCCAGCAGTGGACTAGCGGGGGCCCGGGGAGAGACCCAGTACTTC
CDR3aa: CASSGLAGARGETQYF

abundance: once
j_gene: TRBJ2-7
len: 15
v_gene: TRBV28
d_gene: -
CDR3nt: TGTGCCAGCAGATTGGCAGGGGCCTTCTCCTACGAGCAGTACTTC
CDR3aa: CASRLAGAFSYEQYF

abundance: once
j_gene: TRBJ1-1
len: 15
v_gene: TRBV7-9
d_gene: TRBD1
CDR3nt: TGTGCCAGCAGCGCATCGACAGGGCTGAACACTGAAGCTTTCTTT
CDR3aa: CASSASTGLNTEAFF

abundance: -
j_gene: TRBJ2-4
len: 20
v_gene: TRBV23-1
d_gene: -
CDR3nt: TGCGCCAGCAGTCAATGTCGGCAAGGACCGGGATCCCTAGCCAAAAACATTCAGTACTTC
CDR3aa: CASSQCRQGPGSLAKNIQYF

abundance: -
j_gene: TRBJ2-1
len: 16
v_gene: TRBV9
d_gene: TRBD1
CDR3nt: TGTGCCAGCAGCGTTCCCGACAGGGGGGAGGACAATGAGCAGTTCTTC
CDR3aa: CASSVPDRGEDNEQFF

abundance: -
j_gene: TRBJ2-1
len: 15
v_gene: TRBV5-1
d_gene: TRBD2
CDR3nt: TGCGCCAGCAGCTACTTAGCGGGAACCACCAATGAGCAGTTCTTC
CDR3aa: CASSYLAGTTNEQFF